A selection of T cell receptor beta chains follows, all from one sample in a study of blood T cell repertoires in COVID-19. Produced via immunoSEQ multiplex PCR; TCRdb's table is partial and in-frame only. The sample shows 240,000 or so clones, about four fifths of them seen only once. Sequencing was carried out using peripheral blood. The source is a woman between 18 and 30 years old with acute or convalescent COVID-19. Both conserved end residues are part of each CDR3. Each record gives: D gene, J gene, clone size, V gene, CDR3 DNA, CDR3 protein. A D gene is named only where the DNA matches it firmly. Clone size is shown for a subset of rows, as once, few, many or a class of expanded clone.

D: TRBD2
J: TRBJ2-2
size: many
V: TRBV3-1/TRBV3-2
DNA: TGTGCCAGCAGCCAGGCTAGCGGGGCCACCGGGGAGCTGTTTTTT
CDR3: CASSQASGATGELFF

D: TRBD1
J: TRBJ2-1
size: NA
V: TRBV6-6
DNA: TGTGCCAGCAGTTACCCGGGACAGGGGGTGGCGTTCTTC
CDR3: CASSYPGQGVAFF

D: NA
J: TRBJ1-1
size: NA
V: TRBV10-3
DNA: TGTGCCATCAGTGACGGGCAGGGTATCACTGAAGCTTTCTTT
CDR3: CAISDGQGITEAFF

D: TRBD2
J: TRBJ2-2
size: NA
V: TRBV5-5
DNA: TGTGCCAGCAGCTTGAGGCTAGCGGGAGGAGACACCGGGGAGCTGTTTTTT
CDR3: CASSLRLAGGDTGELFF

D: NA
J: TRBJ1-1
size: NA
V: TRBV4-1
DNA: TGCGCCAGCAGCACCGGACACGGTAACACTGAAGCTTTCTTT
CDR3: CASSTGHGNTEAFF

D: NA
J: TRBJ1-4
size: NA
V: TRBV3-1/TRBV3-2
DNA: TGTGCCAGCAGCCTCGGACGGGGGGGAAAACTGTTTTTT
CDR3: CASSLGRGGKLFF

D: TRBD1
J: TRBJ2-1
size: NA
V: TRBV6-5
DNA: TGTGCCAGCAGTTCCCGGGACAGCTACAATGAGCAGTTCTTC
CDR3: CASSSRDSYNEQFF

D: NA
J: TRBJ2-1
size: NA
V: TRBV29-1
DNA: TGCAGCGTTCAGCAGTCGATGAAGCGAGAGCAGTTCTTC
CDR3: CSVQQSMKREQFF

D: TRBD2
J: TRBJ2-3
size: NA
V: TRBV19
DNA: TGTGCCAGTAGTATGTGGCGGGAGAGCACAGATACGCAGTATTTT
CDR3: CASSMWRESTDTQYF

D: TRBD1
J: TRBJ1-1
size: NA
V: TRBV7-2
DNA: TGTGCCACTAGACAGGGGGCTACAGCTTTCTTT
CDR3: CATRQGATAFF

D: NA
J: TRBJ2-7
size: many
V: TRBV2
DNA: TGTGCCAGCAGTGAAGGGGGGCTAGGGGACGAGCAGTACTTC
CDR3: CASSEGGLGDEQYF

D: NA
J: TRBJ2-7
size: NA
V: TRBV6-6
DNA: TGTGCCAGCGGGCGGGGAGTGTACGAGCAGTACTTC
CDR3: CASGRGVYEQYF

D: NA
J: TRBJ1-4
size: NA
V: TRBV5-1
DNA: TGCGCCAGCAGCTTAGGACTGATAGCAACTAATGAAAAACTGTTTTTT
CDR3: CASSLGLIATNEKLFF

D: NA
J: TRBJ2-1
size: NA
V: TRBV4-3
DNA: TGCGCCAGCAGCCAAGACCGCGGCTATGAGCAGTTCTTC
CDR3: CASSQDRGYEQFF

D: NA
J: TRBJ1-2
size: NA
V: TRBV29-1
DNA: TGCAGCGTCACCTACCGGGACATTTATGGCTACACCTTC
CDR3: CSVTYRDIYGYTF

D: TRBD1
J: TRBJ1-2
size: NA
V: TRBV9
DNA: TGTGCCAGCAGCGTAGGAGGGCAGGGGGCGATCGATGGCTACACCTTC
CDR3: CASSVGGQGAIDGYTF

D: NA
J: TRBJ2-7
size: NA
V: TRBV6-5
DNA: TGTGCCACCCACCAGCGAGAAACCTACGAGCAGTACTTC
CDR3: CATHQRETYEQYF

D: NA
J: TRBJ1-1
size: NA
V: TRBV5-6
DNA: TGTGCCAGCAGGGGGGGGCCGAACACTGAAGCTTTCTTT
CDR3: CASRGGPNTEAFF

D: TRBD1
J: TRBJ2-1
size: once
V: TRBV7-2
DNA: TGTGCCAGCAGCTTAGCGTTTTTAGGACAGGGCTACAATGAGCAGTTCTTC
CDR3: CASSLAFLGQGYNEQFF

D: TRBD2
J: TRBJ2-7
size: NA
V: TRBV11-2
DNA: TGTGCCAGCAGCTCCCCAGCGGGAGTAAGCCCCGAGCAGTACTTC
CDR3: CASSSPAGVSPEQYF

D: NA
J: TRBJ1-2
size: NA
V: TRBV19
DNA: TGTGCCAGTAGTGGTCCAGGCGTGGCAAGATTGTACGGCTACACCTTC
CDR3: CASSGPGVARLYGYTF

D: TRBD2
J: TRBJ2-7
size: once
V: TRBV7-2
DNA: TGTGCCAGCAGCTTAGGGGGACTAGCCATGTACGAGCAGTACTTC
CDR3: CASSLGGLAMYEQYF

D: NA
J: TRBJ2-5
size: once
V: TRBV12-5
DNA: TGTGCTAGTGGTTTTTCAGCGGAGGGGTACCAAGAGACCCAGTACTTC
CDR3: CASGFSAEGYQETQYF

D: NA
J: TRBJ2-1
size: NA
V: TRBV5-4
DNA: TGTGCCAGCAGCTTTCGGACTAACCACAATGAGCAGTTCTTC
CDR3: CASSFRTNHNEQFF

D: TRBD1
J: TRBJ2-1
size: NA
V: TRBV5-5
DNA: TGTGCCAGCAGCCATCCGGACAGGGGGGGGCCGGAGCAGTTCTTC
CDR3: CASSHPDRGGPEQFF